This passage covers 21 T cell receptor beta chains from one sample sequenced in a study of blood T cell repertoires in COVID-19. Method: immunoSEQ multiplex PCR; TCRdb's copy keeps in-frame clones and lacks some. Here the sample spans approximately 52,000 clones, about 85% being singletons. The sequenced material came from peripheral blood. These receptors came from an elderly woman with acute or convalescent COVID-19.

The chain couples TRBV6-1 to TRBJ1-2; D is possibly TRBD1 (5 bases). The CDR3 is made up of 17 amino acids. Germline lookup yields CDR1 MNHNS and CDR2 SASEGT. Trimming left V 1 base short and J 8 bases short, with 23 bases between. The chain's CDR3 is CASSEGLGQALVYGYTF. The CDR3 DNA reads TGTGCCAGCAGTGAAGGCCTGGGGCAGGCCCTCGTTTACGGCTACACCTTC.

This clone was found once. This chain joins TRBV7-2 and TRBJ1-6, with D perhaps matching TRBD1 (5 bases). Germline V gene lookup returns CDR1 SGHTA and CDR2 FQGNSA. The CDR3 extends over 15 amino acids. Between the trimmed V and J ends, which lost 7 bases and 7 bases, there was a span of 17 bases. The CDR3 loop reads CASKGSREGNSPLHF. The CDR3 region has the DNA TGTGCCAGCAAGGGAAGCAGGGAGGGGAATTCACCCCTCCACTTT.

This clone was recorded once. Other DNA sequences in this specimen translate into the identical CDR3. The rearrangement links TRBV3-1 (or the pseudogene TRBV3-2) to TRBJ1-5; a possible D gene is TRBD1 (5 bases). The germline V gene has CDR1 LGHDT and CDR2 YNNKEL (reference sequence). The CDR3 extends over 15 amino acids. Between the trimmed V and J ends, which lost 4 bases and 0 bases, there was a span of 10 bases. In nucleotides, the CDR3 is TGTGCCAGCAGCCGCGGGACGGATAGCAATCAGCCCCAGCATTTT. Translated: CASSRGTDSNQPQHF.

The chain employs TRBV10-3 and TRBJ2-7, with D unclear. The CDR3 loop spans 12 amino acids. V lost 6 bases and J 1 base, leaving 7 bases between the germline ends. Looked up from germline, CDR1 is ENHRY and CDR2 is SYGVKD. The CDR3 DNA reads TGTGCCATCAGCTCAGGTTCCTACGAGCAGTACTTC. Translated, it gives CAISSGSYEQYF.

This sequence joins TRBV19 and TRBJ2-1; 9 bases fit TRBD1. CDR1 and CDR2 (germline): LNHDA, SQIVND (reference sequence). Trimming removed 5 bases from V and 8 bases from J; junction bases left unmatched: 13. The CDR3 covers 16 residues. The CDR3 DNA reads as TGTGCCAGTAGTTTTAAGACAGGGGGTATAAGGGATGAGCAGTTCTTC. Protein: CASSFKTGGIRDEQFF.

The CDR3 region is CASSLQGRAFF. In DNA, the CDR3 is TGTGCCAGCAGCTTACAGGGAAGAGCTTTCTTT. V and J are TRBV11-3 and TRBJ1-1; perhaps TRBD1 as D (5 bases). Germline assignment: CDR1 SGHNT and CDR2 YENEEA. The CDR3 covers 11 residues. V lost 2 bases and J lost 10, with 8 bases in between.

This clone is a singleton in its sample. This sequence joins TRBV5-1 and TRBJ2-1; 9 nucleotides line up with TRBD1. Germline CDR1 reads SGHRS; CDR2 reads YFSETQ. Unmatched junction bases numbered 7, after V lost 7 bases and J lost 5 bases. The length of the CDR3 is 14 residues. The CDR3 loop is CASGGTGTDNEQFF. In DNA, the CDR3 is TGCGCCAGCGGCGGGACAGGGACAGACAATGAGCAGTTCTTC.

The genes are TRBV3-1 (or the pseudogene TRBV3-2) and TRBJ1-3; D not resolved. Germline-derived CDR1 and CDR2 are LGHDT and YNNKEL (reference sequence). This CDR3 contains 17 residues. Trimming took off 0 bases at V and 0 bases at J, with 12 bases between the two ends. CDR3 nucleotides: TGTGCCAGCAGCCAAGACCCCCAGGCCCTCTCTGGAAACACCATATATTTT. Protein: CASSQDPQALSGNTIYF.

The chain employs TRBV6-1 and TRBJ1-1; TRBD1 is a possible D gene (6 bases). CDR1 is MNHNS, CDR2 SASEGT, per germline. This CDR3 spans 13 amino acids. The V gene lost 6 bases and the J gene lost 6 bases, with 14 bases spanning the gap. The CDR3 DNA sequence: TGTGCCAGCAGGGGCACCAAGGGGGCTGAAGCTTTCTTT. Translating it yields CASRGTKGAEAFF.

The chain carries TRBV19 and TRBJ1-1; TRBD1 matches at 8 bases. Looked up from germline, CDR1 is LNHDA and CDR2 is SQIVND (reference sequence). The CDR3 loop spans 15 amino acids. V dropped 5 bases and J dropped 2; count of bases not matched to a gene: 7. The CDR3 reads CASSPGTGKNTEAFF. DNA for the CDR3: TGTGCCAGTAGTCCAGGGACAGGAAAAAACACTGAAGCTTTCTTT.

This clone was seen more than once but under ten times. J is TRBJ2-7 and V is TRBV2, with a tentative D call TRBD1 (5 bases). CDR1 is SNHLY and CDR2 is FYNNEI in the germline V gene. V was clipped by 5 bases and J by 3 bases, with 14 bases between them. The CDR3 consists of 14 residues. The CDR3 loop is CASSLREGIYEQYF. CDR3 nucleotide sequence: TGTGCCAGCAGTCTCAGGGAAGGGATCTACGAGCAGTACTTC.

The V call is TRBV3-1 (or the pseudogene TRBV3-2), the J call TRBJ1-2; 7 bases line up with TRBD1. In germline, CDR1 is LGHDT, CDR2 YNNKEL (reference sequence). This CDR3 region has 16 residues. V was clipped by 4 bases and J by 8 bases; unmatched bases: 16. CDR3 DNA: TGTGCCAGCAGCCCTCCCCCTGACAGGGTTGTTTCGGGCTACACCTTC. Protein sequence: CASSPPPDRVVSGYTF.

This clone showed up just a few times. In DNA, the CDR3 is TGTGCCAGCAGCCGGGACAGCCGTAATGAAAAACTGTTTTTT. This sequence encodes CASSRDSRNEKLFF. The chain uses TRBV7-2 and TRBJ1-4; 7 nucleotides align to TRBD1. The CDR3 spans 14 residues. V was clipped by 5 bases and J by 4 bases; unmatched bases: 4. Germline V gene sequence: CDR1 SGHTA, CDR2 FQGNSA.

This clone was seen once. For the CDR3, the DNA is TGTGCCAGCAGCTGGGTAACAGGGATCCAAGAGACCCAGTACTTC. This translates into CASSWVTGIQETQYF. This chain connects TRBV11-2 to TRBJ2-5; weak D call: TRBD1 (6 bases). The CDR3 totals 15 residues. The germline V gene has CDR1 SGHAT and CDR2 FQNNGV. V lost 4 bases to trimming and J lost 1 base, with 13 bases between them.

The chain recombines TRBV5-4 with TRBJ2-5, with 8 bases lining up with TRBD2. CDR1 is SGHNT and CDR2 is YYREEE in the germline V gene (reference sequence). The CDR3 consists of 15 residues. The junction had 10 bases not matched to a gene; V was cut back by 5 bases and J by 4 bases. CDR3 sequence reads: CASSSPGGAGETQYF. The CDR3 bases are TGTGCCAGCAGTTCGCCGGGGGGGGCTGGAGAGACCCAGTACTTC.

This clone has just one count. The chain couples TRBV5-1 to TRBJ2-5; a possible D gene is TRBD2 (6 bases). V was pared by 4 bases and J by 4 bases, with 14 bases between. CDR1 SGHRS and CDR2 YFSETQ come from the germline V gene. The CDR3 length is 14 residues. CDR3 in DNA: TGCGCCAGCAGCGGCGGGACGGTCCGAGAGACCCAGTACTTC. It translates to CASSGGTVRETQYF.

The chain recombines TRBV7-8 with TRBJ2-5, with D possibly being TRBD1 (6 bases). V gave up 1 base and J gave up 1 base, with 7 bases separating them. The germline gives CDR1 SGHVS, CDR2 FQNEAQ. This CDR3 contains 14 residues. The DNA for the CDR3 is TGTGCCAGCAGCTTAGGCAGGGGCCAAGAGACCCAGTACTTC. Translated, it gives CASSLGRGQETQYF. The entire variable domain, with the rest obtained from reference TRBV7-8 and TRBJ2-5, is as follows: GAGVSQSPRYKVAKRGQDVALRCDPISGHVSLFWYQQALGQGPEFLTYFQNEAQLDKSGLPSDRFFAERPEGSVSTLKIQRTQQEDSAVYLCASSLGRGQETQYFGPGTRLLVL.

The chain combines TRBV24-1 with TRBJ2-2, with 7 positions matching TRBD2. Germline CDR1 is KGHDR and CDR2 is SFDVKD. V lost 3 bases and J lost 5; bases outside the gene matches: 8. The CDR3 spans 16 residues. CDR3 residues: CATSDGGKGGTGELFF. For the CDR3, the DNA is TGTGCCACCAGTGATGGAGGAAAGGGAGGGACCGGGGAGCTGTTTTTT.

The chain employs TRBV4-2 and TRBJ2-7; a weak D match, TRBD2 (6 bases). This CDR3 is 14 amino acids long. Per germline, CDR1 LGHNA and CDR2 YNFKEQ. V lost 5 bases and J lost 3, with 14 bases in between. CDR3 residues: CASSAGQGSYEQYF. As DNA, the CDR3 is TGTGCCAGCAGCGCGGGGCAGGGAAGCTACGAGCAGTACTTC.

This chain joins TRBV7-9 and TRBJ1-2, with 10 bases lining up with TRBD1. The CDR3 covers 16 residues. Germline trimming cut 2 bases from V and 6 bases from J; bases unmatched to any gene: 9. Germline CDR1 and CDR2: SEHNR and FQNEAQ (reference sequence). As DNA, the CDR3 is TGTGCCAGCAGCTTACTTGGGACAGGGGCCTCTCATGGCTACACCTTC. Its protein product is CASSLLGTGASHGYTF.

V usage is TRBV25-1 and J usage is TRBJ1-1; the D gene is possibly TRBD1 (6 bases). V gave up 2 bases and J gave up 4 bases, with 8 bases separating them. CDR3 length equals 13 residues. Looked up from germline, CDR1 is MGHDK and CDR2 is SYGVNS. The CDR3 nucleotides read TGTGCCAGCAGTGAACAGGGGAGCACTGAAGCTTTCTTT. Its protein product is CASSEQGSTEAFF.